This T cell receptor beta chain was found in a study of PD-L1 blockade in urothelial cancer. The wider study: Per blood sample, T cells had a median of roughly 150,000.

The CDR3 totals 14 residues. The V gene's germline CDR1 is MNHEY and CDR2 SMNVEV (reference sequence). With V trimmed by 8 bases and J by 6 bases, 9 bases remained unmatched. Note on this clone: Its antigen is not identified.

Indicated time point: pretreatment peripheral blood. The assay was immunoSEQ multiplex PCR, and TCRdb's table has in-frame clones only and misses some. The data hold 35,000 to 40,000 clones, with over 80% observed a single time. Overall study findings and caveats: Expansion of tumor-associated blood clones at 3 weeks was greater in durable-benefit patients.

The sequencing used PBMCs, collected around atezolizumab (anti-PD-L1) treatment. The clonotype was recovered from a man at least 80 years old with urothelial cancer. V is TRBV27 and J is TRBJ2-2, with 7 positions matching TRBD1. CDR3 in amino acids: CASQGTELSGELFF. CDR3 nucleotides: TGTGCCAGCCAAGGGACAGAACTTTCCGGGGAGCTGTTTTTT.